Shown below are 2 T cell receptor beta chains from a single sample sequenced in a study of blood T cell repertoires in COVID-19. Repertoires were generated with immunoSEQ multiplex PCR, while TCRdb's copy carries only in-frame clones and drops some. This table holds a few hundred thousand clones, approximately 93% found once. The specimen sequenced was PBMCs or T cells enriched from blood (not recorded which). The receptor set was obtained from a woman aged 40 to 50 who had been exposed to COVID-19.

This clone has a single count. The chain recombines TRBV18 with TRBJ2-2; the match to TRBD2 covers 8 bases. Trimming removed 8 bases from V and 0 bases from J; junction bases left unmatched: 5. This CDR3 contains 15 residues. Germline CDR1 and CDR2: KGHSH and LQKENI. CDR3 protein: CASPREGSNTGELFF. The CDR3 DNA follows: TGTGCCAGCCCTCGGGAGGGTTCGAACACCGGGGAGCTGTTTTTT.

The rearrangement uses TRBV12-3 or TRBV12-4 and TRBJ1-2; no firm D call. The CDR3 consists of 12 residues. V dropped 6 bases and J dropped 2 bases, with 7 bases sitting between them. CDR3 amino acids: CASSLLNYGYTF. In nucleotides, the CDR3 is TGTGCCAGCAGCTTGCTAAACTATGGCTACACCTTC.